Here is one T cell receptor (beta chain) with its context. Some clones are missing from TCRdb's copy, which holds only in-frame ones; the method was immunoSEQ multiplex PCR. Of 250,000 to 350,000 clones in the sample, roughly 89% were seen once. This entry comes from a study of blood T cell repertoires in COVID-19. About the study: The study drew acute and convalescent COVID-19 samples from the United States, Italy and Spain.

The source is a woman under 30 who had recovered from COVID-19. The sequenced material came from PBMCs or T cells enriched from blood (not recorded which).

CDR3 protein: CASSLWGEGETQYF. As DNA, the CDR3 is TGTGCCAGCAGTTTATGGGGAGAAGGAGAGACCCAGTACTTC. The gene calls are TRBV28 and TRBJ2-5; perhaps TRBD2 as D (5 bases). The V end lost 0 bases, the J end lost 4 bases, and 9 bases lay between the germline ends. Germline values: CDR1 MDHEN, CDR2 SYDVKM. The CDR3 extends over 14 amino acids.